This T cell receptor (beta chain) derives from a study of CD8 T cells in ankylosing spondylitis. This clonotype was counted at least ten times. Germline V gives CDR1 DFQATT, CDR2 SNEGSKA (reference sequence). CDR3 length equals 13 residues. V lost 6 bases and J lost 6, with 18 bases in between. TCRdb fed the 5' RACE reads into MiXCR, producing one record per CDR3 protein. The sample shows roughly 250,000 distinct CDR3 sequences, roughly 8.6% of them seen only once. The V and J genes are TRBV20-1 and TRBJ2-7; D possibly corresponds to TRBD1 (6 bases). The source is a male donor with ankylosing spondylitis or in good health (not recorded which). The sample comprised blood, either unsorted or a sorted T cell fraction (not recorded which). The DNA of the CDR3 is TGCAGTGCCACCGTCAGGGGTTTTGTCGAGCAGTACTTC. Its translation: CSATVRGFVEQYF.